Sequencing of this T cell receptor (beta chain) was carried out in a study of T-cell memory formation after mild COVID-19. TCRdb called the 5' RACE reads again in MiXCR, with one record for every CDR3 protein. This sample yields 310,000 or so distinct CDR3 sequences, of which 15% to 20% are seen a single time; roughly 22% belongs to the top ten. The V and J ends lost 2 bases and 1 base respectively, with 2 bases between them. The CDR3 has 12 residues. This clonotype was observed many times. The chain combines TRBV12-3 or TRBV12-4 with TRBJ1-1, with D unclear. Sequencing was done on a sample of PBMCs or a T cell subset sorted from them (not recorded which). The sequence was obtained from a young man who had mild COVID-19 (a few samples of this study predate the infection). Cell type and time point are not known. The CDR3 DNA sequence: TGTGCCAGCAGTTTACAGAACACTGAAGCTTTCTTT. Translating gives CASSLQNTEAFF.